Below are 28 T cell receptor beta chains sequenced from a single sample in a study of cytomegalovirus exposure and HLA in healthy donors. The assay was immunoSEQ multiplex PCR, and TCRdb's table has in-frame clones only and misses some. The profile shows roughly 220,000 clones, roughly 88% of them singletons. The sample taken for sequencing was PBMCs. Receptors were obtained from a woman aged 25 to 39 in good health and CMV-seropositive.

The chain links TRBV10-3 to TRBJ2-7; either TRBD1 or TRBD2 may fit D (5 bases each). The CDR3 totals 14 residues. The V end was cut by 7 bases, the J end by 0 bases, with 13 bases between. Germline loops: CDR1 ENHRY, CDR2 SYGVKD. The CDR3 DNA follows: TGTGCCATCACAGGGACGGCGGACTCCTACGAGCAGTACTTC. It yields the protein CAITGTADSYEQYF.

This clone came up once. The V call is TRBV25-1, the J call TRBJ1-2; D remains unclear. Trimming removed 1 base at V and 7 bases at J, with 13 bases between. Germline-derived CDR1 and CDR2 are MGHDK and SYGVNS. The length of the CDR3 is 14 residues. The CDR3 DNA reads as TGTGCCAGCAGTGAATGGGGTATGGAGGGTGGCTACACCTTC. Translated: CASSEWGMEGGYTF.

This chain links TRBV13 with TRBJ1-2, with 8 bases aligning to TRBD1. Germline CDR1 PRHDT, CDR2 FYEKMQ (reference sequence). The CDR3 spans 16 residues. The V gene end was trimmed by 5 bases and the J gene end by 3 bases; junction bases not matched to a gene: 11. The CDR3 nucleotides are TGTGCCAGCAGCAACCGTCGGACAGGGCAGGACTATGGCTACACCTTC. Its protein is CASSNRRTGQDYGYTF.

The V gene is TRBV30, the J gene TRBJ1-5; 10 bases map to TRBD1. This CDR3 has 22 residues. Germline values: CDR1 GTSNPN, CDR2 SVGIG (reference sequence). Losses at the gene ends were 0 bases for V and 5 bases for J; bases not matched to a gene: 25. CDR3 in DNA: TGTGCCTGGAGTGTCCCGTACAATTCTCCCCTCCGGGACAGGGGAGTGGATCAGCCCCAGCATTTT. It encodes CAWSVPYNSPLRDRGVDQPQHF.

In this sample, this clone turned up once. Other DNA sequences within the sample encode an identical CDR3. The chain uses TRBV7-6 and TRBJ2-1; D unclear. V was cut by 1 base and J by 7 bases, with 2 bases left in between. Germline CDR1 and CDR2: SGHVS and FNYEAQ. This CDR3 region has 11 residues. CDR3 sequence: CASSLGNEQFF. CDR3 nucleotide sequence: TGTGCCAGCAGCTTAGGTAATGAGCAGTTCTTC.

This clone came up once. V usage is TRBV5-1 and J usage is TRBJ2-4, with 11 bases lining up with TRBD1. Germline CDR1 reads SGHRS; CDR2 reads YFSETQ. Unmatched junction bases numbered 8, after V lost 6 bases and J lost 6 bases. The CDR3 is 15 residues long. The CDR3 loop reads CASTQGDRGINIQYF. DNA of the CDR3: TGCGCCAGCACCCAGGGGGACAGGGGGATAAACATTCAGTACTTC.

The chain combines TRBV9 with TRBJ1-4; 9 bases are a match to TRBD1. This CDR3 region has 15 residues. After removal of 4 bases from V and 5 bases from J, the junction contained 6 bases not matched to a gene. Germline values: CDR1 SGDLS, CDR2 YYNGEE. The CDR3 is CASSLTGTGNEKLFF. DNA for the CDR3: TGTGCCAGCAGCTTAACCGGGACAGGGAATGAAAAACTGTTTTTT.

This chain uses TRBV23-1 with TRBJ1-1; D is perhaps TRBD1 (6 bases). TRBV23-1 is assigned to the ORF class and has an uncertain function. The CDR3 has 14 amino acids. V lost 7 bases to trimming and J lost 7 bases, with 19 bases between them. The CDR3 protein is CASNPKQGAFEAFF. In DNA, the CDR3 is TGCGCCAGCAACCCAAAACAGGGAGCATTTGAAGCTTTCTTT.

This chain links TRBV9 with TRBJ1-2; TRBD1 matches 11 bases. Germline V gene sequence: CDR1 SGDLS, CDR2 YYNGEE. The CDR3 covers 14 residues. After removal of 7 bases from V and 0 bases from J, the junction contained 2 bases not matched to a gene. In nucleotides, the CDR3 is TGTGCCAGCGGGACAGGGGGTTCTAACTATGGCTACACCTTC. This codes for CASGTGGSNYGYTF.

In this sample, this clone turned up many times. This sequence joins TRBV30 and TRBJ1-2; no clear D gene. The V gene lost 3 bases and the J gene lost 8 bases, with 16 bases spanning the gap. Germline CDR1 is GTSNPN and CDR2 is SVGIG (reference sequence). CDR3 length: 13 amino acids. The CDR3 coding sequence is TGTGCCTGGAGCCTTAGAGTGCCCGGAGGCTACACCTTC. This gives the protein CAWSLRVPGGYTF.

This clone has just a few counts. This chain joins TRBV6-4 and TRBJ1-1; the D gene is possibly TRBD1 (6 bases). Germline CDR1 MRHNA, CDR2 SNTAGT. The CDR3 runs to 15 residues. V gave up 2 bases and J gave up 4 bases, with 14 bases separating them. The CDR3 loop reads CASSDEYRVITEAFF. The DNA for the CDR3 is TGTGCCAGCAGTGACGAGTACAGGGTGATCACTGAAGCTTTCTTT.

The chain joins TRBV29-1 to TRBJ2-7, with D perhaps TRBD1 (6 bases). Germline CDR1 reads SQVTM; CDR2 reads ANQGSEA. The V end was cut by 4 bases, the J end by 1 base, with 8 bases between. This CDR3 has 12 amino acids. CDR3 nucleotides: TGCAGCGTTGCAGGACAGTCCTACGAGCAGTACTTC. It codes for CSVAGQSYEQYF.

This chain joins TRBV5-1 and TRBJ1-2, with a weak D call TRBD1 (6 bases). Deletions cut 4 bases from V and 9 bases from J, with 19 bases between. CDR1 is SGHRS and CDR2 is YFSETQ in the germline V gene. The CDR3 covers 14 residues. CDR3: CASSLTTGQESYTF. The CDR3 bases are TGCGCCAGCAGCCTAACGACAGGCCAAGAAAGCTACACCTTC.

This chain links TRBV7-9 with TRBJ2-7; 10 bases align to TRBD2. Unmatched junction bases numbered 8, after V lost 5 bases and J lost 4 bases. Germline lookup yields CDR1 SEHNR and CDR2 FQNEAQ (reference sequence). The CDR3 totals 15 residues. The CDR3 DNA sequence: TGTGCCAGCAGCGAAGAACTAGCGGGATTGTACGAGCAGTACTTC. It translates to CASSEELAGLYEQYF. The whole variable domain, remainder taken from reference TRBV7-9 and TRBJ2-7, is DTGVSQNPRHKITKRGQNVTFRCDPISEHNRLYWYRQTLGQGPEFLTYFQNEAQLEKSRLLSDRFSAERPKGSFSTLEIQRTEQGDSAMYLCASSEELAGLYEQYFGPGTRLTVT.

V gene TRBV6-5 combines with J gene TRBJ1-2; TRBD1 aligns across 8 bases. This CDR3 spans 14 amino acids. V lost 6 bases to trimming and J lost 5 bases; unmatched junction nucleotides: 8. Germline V gene lookup returns CDR1 MNHEY and CDR2 SVGAGI. The CDR3 here is CASRLTGGEYGYTF. The CDR3 nucleotides read TGTGCCAGCAGGCTTACAGGGGGAGAGTATGGCTACACCTTC.

This chain connects TRBV11-2 to TRBJ2-2; D may correspond to TRBD1 or TRBD2 (5 bases each). The CDR3 runs to 14 residues. V was shortened by 5 bases and J by 8 bases, with 15 bases between the two germline ends. CDR1 is SGHAT and CDR2 is FQNNGV in the germline V gene. The CDR3 reads CASSLGDRQGELFF. Here the CDR3 DNA reads TGTGCCAGCAGCCTAGGGGACCGACAAGGGGAGCTGTTTTTT.

The J gene is TRBJ2-5, the V gene TRBV6-5; TRBD2 agrees at 10 bases. Germline values: CDR1 MNHEY, CDR2 SVGAGI. The CDR3 runs to 15 residues. Germline trimming cut 6 bases from V and 7 bases from J; bases unmatched to any gene: 11. This CDR3 reads CASSGSSSGSGTQYF. As DNA, the CDR3 is TGTGCCAGCAGCGGTTCCTCTAGCGGGAGTGGGACCCAGTACTTC.

The V and J genes are TRBV6-5 and TRBJ1-1; D unclear. The CDR3 consists of 15 residues. V dropped 1 base and J dropped 1 base, with 10 bases sitting between them. Germline CDR1 and CDR2: MNHEY and SVGAGI. CDR3 in DNA: TGTGCCAGCAGTTACTACCAGGCAGCGAACACTGAAGCTTTCTTT. This encodes CASSYYQAANTEAFF.

There are many counts of this clone. The chain carries TRBV27 and TRBJ2-1; D uncertain. This CDR3 is 15 amino acids long. CDR1 is MNHEY and CDR2 is SMNVEV in the germline V gene (reference sequence). V lost 3 bases and J lost 5, with 14 bases in between. The CDR3 loop is CASSFDGLNHNEQFF. In DNA form, the CDR3 reads TGTGCCAGCAGTTTTGACGGTCTGAACCACAATGAGCAGTTCTTC.

In nucleotides, the CDR3 is TGTGCCTGGAGTGTGGCCCCCCTCGGACCTTTCATGAACACTGAAGCTTTCTTT. Translation gives CAWSVAPLGPFMNTEAFF. The chain carries TRBV30 and TRBJ1-1; D unclear. Germline-derived CDR1 and CDR2 are GTSNPN and SVGIG (reference sequence). V was clipped by 0 bases and J by 0 bases, with 20 bases between them. The CDR3 runs to 18 residues. Variable domain in full (rest from reference TRBV30 and TRBJ1-1): SQTIHQWPATLVQPVGSPLSLECTVEGTSNPNLYWYRQAAGRGLQLLFYSVGIGQISSEVPQNLSASRPQDRQFILSSKKLLLSDSGFYLCAWSVAPLGPFMNTEAFFGQGTRLTVV.

V is TRBV9 and J is TRBJ2-7; 12 bases align to TRBD1. The CDR3 has 15 residues. Looked up from germline, CDR1 is SGDLS and CDR2 is YYNGEE. V lost 5 bases and J lost 4; bases outside the gene matches: 7. The CDR3 DNA reads TGTGCCAGCAGTCTAGGGACAGGGGGCCGTTACGAGCAGTACTTC. Translating gives CASSLGTGGRYEQYF.

This clone has a single count. The chain carries TRBV18 and TRBJ1-2; D might be TRBD1 (5 bases). V was trimmed by 0 bases and J by 3 bases, leaving 17 bases between them. Germline CDR1 and CDR2: KGHSH and LQKENI. The CDR3 loop spans 17 amino acids. The CDR3 protein is CASSPPNNAGADYGYTF. The CDR3 nucleotides read TGTGCCAGCTCACCACCGAATAACGCCGGGGCCGACTATGGCTACACCTTC.

This rearrangement joins TRBV5-6 to TRBJ2-4; D not resolved. The germline CDR1 and CDR2 sequences are SGHDT and YYEEEE. The V and J ends lost 2 bases and 0 bases respectively, with 6 bases between them. This CDR3 comprises 14 residues. This CDR3 reads CASSFPGAKNIQYF. The CDR3 DNA reads as TGTGCCAGCAGCTTTCCGGGAGCCAAAAACATTCAGTACTTC.

The V and J genes are TRBV29-1 and TRBJ1-1; the D gene is possibly TRBD1 (5 bases). The CDR3 is 11 amino acids. V was pared by 5 bases and J by 1 base, with 5 bases between. CDR1 is SQVTM, CDR2 ANQGSEA, per germline. In DNA form, the CDR3 reads TGCAGCGTTACAGGGAACACTGAAGCTTTCTTT. Its protein product is CSVTGNTEAFF.

The CDR3 DNA sequence: TGCGCCAGCAGCTCGAGGGAGACTAGCGGTAGCTACGAGCAGTACTTC. It is translated as CASSSRETSGSYEQYF. V and J are TRBV5-1 and TRBJ2-7, with 9 bases aligning to TRBD2. Trimming removed 3 bases from V and 3 bases from J; junction bases left unmatched: 10. This CDR3 has 16 residues. Germline V gives CDR1 SGHRS, CDR2 YFSETQ.

The chain carries TRBV7-9 and TRBJ1-3, with D hard to call. The CDR3 length is 14 residues. V gave up 5 bases and J gave up 10 bases, with 18 bases separating them. The germline V gene has CDR1 SEHNR and CDR2 FQNEAQ (reference sequence). The CDR3 reads CASSTLLRMATIYF. In DNA form, the CDR3 reads TGTGCCAGCAGCACTCTACTCAGGATGGCAACCATATATTTT.

CDR3 region: CASRPTGFGGYTF. The CDR3 DNA reads as TGTGCCAGCAGACCAACAGGTTTTGGTGGCTACACCTTC. V usage is TRBV28 and J usage is TRBJ1-2, with D perhaps matching TRBD1 (5 bases). Germline V gives CDR1 MDHEN, CDR2 SYDVKM. V was pared by 6 bases and J by 7 bases, with 15 bases between. This CDR3 spans 13 amino acids.

The chain uses TRBV9 and TRBJ2-7; 7 bases are a match to TRBD1. Trimming at V came to 0 bases and at J to 3 bases, leaving 12 bases not matched to a gene. The CDR3 length is 17 residues. Germline lookup yields CDR1 SGDLS and CDR2 YYNGEE. The CDR3 loop is CASSVGPTGTAGYEQYF. CDR3 DNA: TGTGCCAGCAGCGTAGGTCCGACCGGGACAGCCGGCTACGAGCAGTACTTC.